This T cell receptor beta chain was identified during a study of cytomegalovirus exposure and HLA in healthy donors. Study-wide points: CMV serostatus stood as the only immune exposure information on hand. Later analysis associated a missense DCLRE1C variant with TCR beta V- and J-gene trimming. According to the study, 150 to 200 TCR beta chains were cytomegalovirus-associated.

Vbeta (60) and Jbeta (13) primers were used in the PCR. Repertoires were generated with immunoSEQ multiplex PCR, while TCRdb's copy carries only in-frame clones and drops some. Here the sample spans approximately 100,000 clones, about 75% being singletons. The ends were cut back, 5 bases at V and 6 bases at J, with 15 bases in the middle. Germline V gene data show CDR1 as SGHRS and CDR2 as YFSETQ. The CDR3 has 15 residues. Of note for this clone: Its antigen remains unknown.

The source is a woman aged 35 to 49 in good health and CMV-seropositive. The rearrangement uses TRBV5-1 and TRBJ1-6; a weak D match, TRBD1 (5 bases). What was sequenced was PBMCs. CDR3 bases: TGCGCCAGCAGGCCGGAGTTCGGGGGTAATTCACCCCTCCACTTT. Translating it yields CASRPEFGGNSPLHF.